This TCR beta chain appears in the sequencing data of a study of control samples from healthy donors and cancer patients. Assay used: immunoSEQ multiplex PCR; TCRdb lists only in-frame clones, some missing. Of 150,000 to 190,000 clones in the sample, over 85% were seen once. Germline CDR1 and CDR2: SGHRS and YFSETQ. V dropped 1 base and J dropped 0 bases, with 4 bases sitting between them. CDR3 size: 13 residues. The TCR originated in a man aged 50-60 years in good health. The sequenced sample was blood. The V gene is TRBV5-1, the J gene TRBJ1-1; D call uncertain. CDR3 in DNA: TGCGCCAGCAGCTTGCTTTTGAACACTGAAGCTTTCTTT. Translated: CASSLLLNTEAFF. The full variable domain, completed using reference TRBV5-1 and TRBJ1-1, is KAGVTQTPRYLIKTRGQQVTLSCSPISGHRSVSWYQQTPGQGLQFLFEYFSETQRNKGNFPGRFSGRQFSNSRSEMNVSTLELGDSALYLCASSLLLNTEAFFGQGTRLTVV.